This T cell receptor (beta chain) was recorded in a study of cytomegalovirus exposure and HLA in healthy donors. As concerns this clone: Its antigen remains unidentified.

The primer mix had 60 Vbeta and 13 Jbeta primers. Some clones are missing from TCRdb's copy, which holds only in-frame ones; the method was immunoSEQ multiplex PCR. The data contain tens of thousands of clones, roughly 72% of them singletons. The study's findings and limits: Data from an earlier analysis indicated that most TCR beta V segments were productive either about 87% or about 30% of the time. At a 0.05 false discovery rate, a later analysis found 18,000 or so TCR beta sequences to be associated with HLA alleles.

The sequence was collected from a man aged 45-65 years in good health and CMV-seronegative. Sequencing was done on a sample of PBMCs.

Here the CDR3 DNA reads TGTGCCAGCAGCCTGCGGGGGGCCGCCTACGAGCAGTACTTC. Protein: CASSLRGAAYEQYF. V gene TRBV5-6 combines with J gene TRBJ2-7, with 8 positions matching TRBD2. The CDR3 spans 14 residues. Unmatched junction bases numbered 5, after V lost 4 bases and J lost 2 bases. The germline V gene has CDR1 SGHDT and CDR2 YYEEEE.